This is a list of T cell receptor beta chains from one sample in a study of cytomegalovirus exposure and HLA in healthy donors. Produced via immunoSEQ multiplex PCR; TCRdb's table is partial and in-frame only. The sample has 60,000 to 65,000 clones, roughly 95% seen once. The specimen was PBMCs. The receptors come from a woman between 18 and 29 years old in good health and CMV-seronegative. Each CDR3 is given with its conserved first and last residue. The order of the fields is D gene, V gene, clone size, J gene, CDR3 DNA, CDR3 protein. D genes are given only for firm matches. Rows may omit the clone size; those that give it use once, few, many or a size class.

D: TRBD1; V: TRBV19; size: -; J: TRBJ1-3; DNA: TGTGCCAGTAGTATTGAGGGGACAGCTGGAAACACCATATATTTT; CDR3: CASSIEGTAGNTIYF
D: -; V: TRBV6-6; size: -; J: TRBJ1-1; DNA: TGTGCCAGCAGTTATCCGGGTCGGAACACTGAAGCTTTCTTT; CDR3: CASSYPGRNTEAFF
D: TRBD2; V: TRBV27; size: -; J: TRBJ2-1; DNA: TGTGCCAGCAGTTTATTTCCGGGAGGGCGGGATAATGAGCAGTTCTTC; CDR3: CASSLFPGGRDNEQFF
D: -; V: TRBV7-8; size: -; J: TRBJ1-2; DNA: TGTGCCAGCAGCTTAGCGGAGGGTGGCTACACCTTC; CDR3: CASSLAEGGYTF
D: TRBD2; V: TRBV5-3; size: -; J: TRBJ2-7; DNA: TGTGCCAGAAGCGGGACTAGCGGGGGAGCCGGAGCTGGATCCTACGAGCAGTACTTC; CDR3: CARSGTSGGAGAGSYEQYF
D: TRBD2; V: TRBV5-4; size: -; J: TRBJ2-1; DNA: TGTGCCAGCACCTCAGGTCGTGGCCGGGAGGGGGACAATGAGCAGTTCTTC; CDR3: CASTSGRGREGDNEQFF
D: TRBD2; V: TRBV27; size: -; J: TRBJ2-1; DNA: TGTGCCAGCAGGAGGACTAGACCCTACAATGAGCAGTTCTTC; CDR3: CASRRTRPYNEQFF
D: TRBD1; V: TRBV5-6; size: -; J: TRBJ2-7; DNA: TGTGCCAGCGAAAACAGGGGGCCCAGGTCCTACGAGCAGTACTTC; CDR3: CASENRGPRSYEQYF
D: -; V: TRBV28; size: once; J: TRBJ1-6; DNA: TGTGCCAGCAGTTTAAGCGCCGAATCGGGACCCCTCCACTTT; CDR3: CASSLSAESGPLHF
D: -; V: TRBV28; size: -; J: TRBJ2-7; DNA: TGTGCCAGCAGTTTCAGGGGCCAACCCCACTACGAGCAGTACTTC; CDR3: CASSFRGQPHYEQYF
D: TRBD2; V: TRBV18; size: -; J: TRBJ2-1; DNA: TGTGCCAGCTCACCACCGCCGAGGGACGGGAGGGGGGCAGAGCAGTTCTTC; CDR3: CASSPPPRDGRGAEQFF
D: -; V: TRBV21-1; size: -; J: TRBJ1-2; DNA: TGTGCCAGCAGCAATGTGGCTCGCACCTTC; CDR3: CASSNVARTF
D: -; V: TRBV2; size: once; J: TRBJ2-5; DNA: TGTGCCACCCGGGGGGAGACCCAGTACTTC; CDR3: CATRGETQYF
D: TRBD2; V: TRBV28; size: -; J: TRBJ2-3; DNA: TGTGCCAGCACCGGGGGGGGCAGGGCCACAGATACGCAGTATTTT; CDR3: CASTGGGRATDTQYF
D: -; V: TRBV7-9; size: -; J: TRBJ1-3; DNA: TGTGCCAGCAGCTTAGGGGGCCTCTCTGGAAACACCATATATTTT; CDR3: CASSLGGLSGNTIYF
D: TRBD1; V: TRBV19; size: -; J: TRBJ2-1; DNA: TGTGCAACCACCAGGGGGCGGTACCGAAGCTCCTACAATGAGCAGTTCTTC; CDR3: CATTRGRYRSSYNEQFF
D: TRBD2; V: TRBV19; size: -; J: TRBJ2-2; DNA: TGTGCCAGTTGCGGGCTAGCGGGAGTCGGCACCGGGGAGCTGTTTTTT; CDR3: CASCGLAGVGTGELFF
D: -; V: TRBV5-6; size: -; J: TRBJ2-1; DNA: TGTGCCAGCAGCTTGGGGCTAGCTTGGCATGAGCAGTTCTTC; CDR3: CASSLGLAWHEQFF
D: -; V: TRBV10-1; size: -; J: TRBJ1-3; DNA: TGCGCCAGCACTGGCGAGGGAGGTGGAAACACCATATATTTT; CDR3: CASTGEGGGNTIYF
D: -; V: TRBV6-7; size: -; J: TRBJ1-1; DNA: TGTGCCACCCCGGGCACTGAAGCTTTCTTT; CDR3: CATPGTEAFF
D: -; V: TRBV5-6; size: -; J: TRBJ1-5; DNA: TGTGCCAGCAGCTTGGGGGCCCAGCCGAGCAATCAGCCCCAGCATTTT; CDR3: CASSLGAQPSNQPQHF
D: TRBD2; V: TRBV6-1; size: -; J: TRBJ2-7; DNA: TGTGCCAGCCGCGGGGGGTTCGAGCAGTACTTC; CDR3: CASRGGFEQYF
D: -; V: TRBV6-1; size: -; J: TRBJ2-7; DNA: TGTGCCAGCACCATCTCCGGGACCTACGAGCAGTACTTC; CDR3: CASTISGTYEQYF
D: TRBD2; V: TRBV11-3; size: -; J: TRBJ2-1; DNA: TGTGCCAGCAGCTTGAGGACTAGCGGGGGGCAGTTCTTC; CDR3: CASSLRTSGGQFF
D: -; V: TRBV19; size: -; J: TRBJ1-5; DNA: TGTGCCAGTCTACCGGGACATAGTTTGTATCAGCCCCAGCATTTT; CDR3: CASLPGHSLYQPQHF
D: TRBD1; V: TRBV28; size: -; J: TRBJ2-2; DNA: TGTGCCAGCAGCTCCCCGCTAGGGGGCTTCGGGGAGCTGTTTTTT; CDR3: CASSSPLGGFGELFF
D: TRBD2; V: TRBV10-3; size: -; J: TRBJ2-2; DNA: TGTGCCATCAGTGGGACTAGCGGGAGGAACACCGGGGAGCTGTTTTTT; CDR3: CAISGTSGRNTGELFF
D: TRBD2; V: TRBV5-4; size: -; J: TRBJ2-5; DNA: TGTGCCAGCAGCACCCCGACTAGCGGGGGGGCAGAGACCCAGTACTTC; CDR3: CASSTPTSGGAETQYF
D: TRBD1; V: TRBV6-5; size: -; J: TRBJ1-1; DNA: TGTGCCAGCAGTTACTCGTGGACAGGGGCCCTCGGGGCTTTCTTT; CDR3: CASSYSWTGALGAFF
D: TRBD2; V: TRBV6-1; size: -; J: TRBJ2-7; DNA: TGTGCCAGCAGTGAACCTAGCGGAGGAAGCTCCTACGAGCAGTACTTC; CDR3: CASSEPSGGSSYEQYF
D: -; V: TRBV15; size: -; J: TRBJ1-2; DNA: TGTGCCACCAGCAGAGATCGGCAGGCTGGCTACACCTTC; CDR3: CATSRDRQAGYTF
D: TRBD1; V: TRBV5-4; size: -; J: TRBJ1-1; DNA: TGTGCCAGCAGCTTGGTGGGGGACAGGGACACTGAAGCTTTCTTT; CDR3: CASSLVGDRDTEAFF
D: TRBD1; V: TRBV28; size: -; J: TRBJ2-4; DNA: TGTGCCAGCAGCTCGACCCCCGGGACAGAAAAAAACATTCAGTACTTC; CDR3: CASSSTPGTEKNIQYF
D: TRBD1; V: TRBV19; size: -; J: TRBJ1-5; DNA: TGTGCCAGTAGTACTGGGGACAGGGTCCGGAGCAATCAGCCCCAGCATTTT; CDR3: CASSTGDRVRSNQPQHF
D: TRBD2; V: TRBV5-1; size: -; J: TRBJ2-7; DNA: TGCGCCAGCAGCTTTTCGTCGCCAGCGGGAGTGTACGAGCAGTACTTC; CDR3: CASSFSSPAGVYEQYF
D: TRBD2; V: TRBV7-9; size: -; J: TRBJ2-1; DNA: TGTGCCAGCAGCGCCGGACTAGCGGGAGTTTGGGAGCAGTTCTTC; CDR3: CASSAGLAGVWEQFF
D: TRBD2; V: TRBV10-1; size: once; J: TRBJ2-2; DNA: TGCGCCAGCATCCCCTGGGCGGGGGGGGGCGGGGAGCTGTTTTTT; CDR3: CASIPWAGGGGELFF
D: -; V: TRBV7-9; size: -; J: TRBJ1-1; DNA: TGTGCCAGCAGCTTACCACATAACATGAACACTGAAGCTTTCTTT; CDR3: CASSLPHNMNTEAFF
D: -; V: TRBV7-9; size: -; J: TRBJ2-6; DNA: TGTGCCAGCAGACCACGACAGGCCTTCTCTGGGGCCAACGTCCTGACTTTC; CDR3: CASRPRQAFSGANVLTF